The present TCR beta chain was sequenced within a study of T cells after yellow fever vaccination (dated by TCRdb to between 2018 and 2020). Context from the whole study: The SMART-Seq v4 Ultra Low Input RNA kit was used to prepare libraries from fractions with low cell numbers. To follow T-cell clones before and after both primary and booster YFV17D yellow fever vaccination, bulk TCR alpha and beta repertoires underwent longitudinal sequencing. Two healthy male donors, one aged 18 to 30 and one aged 30 to 40 years, made up the cohort. Blood was collected at multiple timepoints before and after primary and secondary immunization, and bulk PBMC replicates and cell subsets were isolated.

Comment on this clonotype: Its specific antigen is unknown. Nothing much larger sits one base from this clone, and base qualities are not available.

Overall study outcomes, separate from this receptor: The secondary T-cell response was weaker than the primary response but faster, peaking on day 5 instead of day 15. A small share of clonotypes occurred in both CD4 and CD8 compartments, likely arising from convergent recombination. The study included only a couple of donors, which limits how far the findings can be generalized. Most clones expanded after primary vaccination were re-detected after the booster (around 96% of CD4 and roughly 85% of CD8), suggesting broad memory maintenance. Computational filtering was required because FACS-sorted repertoires could contain abundant contaminating clonotypes from the bulk population.

Sequencing relied on an Illumina NovaSeq 6000. Synthesis of TCR cDNA relied on 5'RACE template switching, a step that introduced a universal primer site along with unique molecular identifiers. cDNA synthesis was primed from both the TCR alpha and TCR beta constant segments. Two PCR steps were used to amplify libraries, with sample barcodes and sequencing adapters being added in the second step. Sequencing of the libraries was done on either Illumina HiSeq 2500 (2x100 bp) or NovaSeq (2x150 bp). Per the source publication's procedure: Reads were demultiplexed and collapsed into UMI consensus sequences with MIGEC, and V(D)J alignment was performed with MiXCR. Vaccine-responding clonotypes were identified with edgeR using replicate PBMC samples, with FDR below 0.01 and a log2 fold change above 5 up to day 15 being required. Each bulk clonotype received a CD4 or CD8 identity based on whether the sequenced CD4 or CD8 repertoire contained that clonotype at higher abundance. TCRdb redid the processing of the public reads, applying fastp at Q25 and MiXCR, and retained in-frame beta chains. When rows share a CDR3 protein, they turn into one entry using the most common DNA and genes. These V and J calls originate from TCRdb's pipeline instead of the authors' own analysis. This sample lists 150,000 to 200,000 distinct CDR3 sequences; about 10% were detected once. The biggest ten clones account for 36% of the sample.

In light of the paper, this sample's treatment or condition label describes: live attenuated yellow fever vaccine strain. PBMCs were isolated from peripheral blood using a standard Ficoll-Paque protocol. Dynabeads CD4 and CD8 positive selection kits were used to isolate CD4 and CD8 T-cell fractions. RNA was extracted with TriZol from bulk PBMCs, CD4 and CD8 fractions, and dextramer-positive and dextramer-negative fractions. The CDR3 spans 13 residues, from the cysteine through the phenylalanine. This entry keeps only the CDR3 DNA: 39 bases, framed from base 1. The germline V gene encodes CDR1 MNHEY and CDR2 SVGAGI. V drops 3 bases and J drops 6 bases, leaving 8 bases in between.

The V and J genes are TRBV6-5 and TRBJ2-2; matching of 5 bases hints at TRBD1 as the D gene. The sequence was collected from a young man who received the YFV17D yellow fever vaccine. Source: CD8+ T cells sorted from PBMCs, taken 15 days after the yellow fever booster vaccination. The CDR3 sequence is CASSYQGAGELFF. The base sequence is TGTGCCAGCAGTTATCAGGGCGCCGGGGAGCTGTTTTTT.